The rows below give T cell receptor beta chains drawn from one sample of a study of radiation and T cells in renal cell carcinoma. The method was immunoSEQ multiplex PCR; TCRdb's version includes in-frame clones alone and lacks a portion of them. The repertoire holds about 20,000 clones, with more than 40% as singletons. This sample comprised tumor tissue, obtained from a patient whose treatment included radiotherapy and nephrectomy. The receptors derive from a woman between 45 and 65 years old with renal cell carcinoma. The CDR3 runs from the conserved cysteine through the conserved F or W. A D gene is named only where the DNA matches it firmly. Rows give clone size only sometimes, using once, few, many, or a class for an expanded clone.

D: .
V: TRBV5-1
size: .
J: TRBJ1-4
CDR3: CASSPEVANGEKLFF
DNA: TGCGCCAGCAGCCCCGAGGTAGCTAACGGGGAAAAACTGTTTTTT

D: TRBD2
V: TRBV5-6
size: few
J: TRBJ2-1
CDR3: CASSRVVLAGDNEQFF
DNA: TGTGCCAGCAGCCGGGTAGTTCTAGCGGGGGACAATGAGCAGTTCTTC

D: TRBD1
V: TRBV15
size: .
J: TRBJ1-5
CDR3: CATSRGQGGNQPQHF
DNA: TGTGCCACCAGCAGAGGACAGGGAGGCAATCAGCCCCAGCATTTT

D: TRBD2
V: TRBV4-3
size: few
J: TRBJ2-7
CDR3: CASSQDWTSVTYEQYF
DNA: TGCGCCAGCAGCCAAGATTGGACTAGCGTCACCTACGAGCAGTACTTC

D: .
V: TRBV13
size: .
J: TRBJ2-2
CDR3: CASSLTPTDTGELFF
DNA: TGTGCCAGCAGCTTAACACCCACCGACACCGGGGAGCTGTTTTTT

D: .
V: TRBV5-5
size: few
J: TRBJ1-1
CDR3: CASSLGWRTEAFF
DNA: TGTGCCAGCAGCTTGGGGTGGCGCACTGAAGCTTTCTTT

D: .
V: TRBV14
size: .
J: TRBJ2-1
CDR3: CASTQGPPGSEQFF
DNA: TGTGCCAGCACCCAAGGGCCCCCCGGGAGTGAGCAGTTCTTC

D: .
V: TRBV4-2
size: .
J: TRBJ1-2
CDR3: CASSLPGTPKYGYTF
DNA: TGTGCCAGCAGCCTTCCCGGCACGCCTAAATATGGCTACACCTTC

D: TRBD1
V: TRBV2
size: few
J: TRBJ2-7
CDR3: CASSEAGRGRYEQYF
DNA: TGTGCCAGCAGTGAAGCGGGTAGGGGGCGATACGAGCAGTACTTC

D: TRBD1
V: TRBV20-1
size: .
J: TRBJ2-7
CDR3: CSAGQDYEQYF
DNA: TGCAGTGCTGGACAGGACTACGAGCAGTACTTC

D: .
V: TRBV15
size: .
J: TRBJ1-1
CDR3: CATSKEGVSTEAFF
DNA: TGTGCCACCAGCAAAGAGGGGGTCAGCACTGAAGCTTTCTTT

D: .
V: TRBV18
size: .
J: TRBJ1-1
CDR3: CASSPPGGLDTEAFF
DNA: TGTGCCAGCTCACCACCCGGGGGGCTGGACACTGAAGCTTTCTTT

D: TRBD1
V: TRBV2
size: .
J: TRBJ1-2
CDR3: CASRTDRGSYGYTF
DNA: TGTGCCAGCAGGACGGACAGGGGGAGTTATGGCTACACCTTC

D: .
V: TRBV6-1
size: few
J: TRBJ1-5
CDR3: CASSEARGGPRQPQHF
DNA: TGTGCCAGCAGTGAAGCTAGGGGCGGCCCGCGGCAGCCCCAGCATTTT

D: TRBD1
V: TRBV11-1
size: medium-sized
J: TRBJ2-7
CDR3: CASSLIGAGGLYEQYF
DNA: TGTGCCAGCAGCTTAATCGGGGCAGGGGGCCTCTACGAGCAGTACTTC

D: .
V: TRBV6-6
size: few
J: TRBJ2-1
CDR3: CASNDRDFYNEQFF
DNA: TGTGCCAGCAACGACCGGGACTTCTACAATGAGCAGTTCTTC

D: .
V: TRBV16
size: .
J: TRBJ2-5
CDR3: CASSPSSWTQYF
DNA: TGTGCCAGCAGTCCATCCTCTTGGACCCAGTACTTC

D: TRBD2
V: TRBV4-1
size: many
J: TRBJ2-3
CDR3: CASSPRFGLAGVTDTQYF
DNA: TGCGCCAGCAGCCCTAGATTTGGACTAGCGGGGGTCACAGATACGCAGTATTTT

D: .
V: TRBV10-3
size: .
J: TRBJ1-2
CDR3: CAIGEGVYGYTF
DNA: TGTGCCATCGGGGAAGGGGTCTATGGCTACACCTTC

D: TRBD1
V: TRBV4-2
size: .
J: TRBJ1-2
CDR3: CASSPVTGEAGYTF
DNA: TGTGCCAGCAGCCCAGTGACAGGGGAAGCTGGCTACACCTTC

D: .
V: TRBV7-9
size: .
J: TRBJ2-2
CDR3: CASSSPTAHTGELFF
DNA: TGTGCCAGCAGCTCCCCGACTGCCCACACCGGGGAGCTGTTTTTT

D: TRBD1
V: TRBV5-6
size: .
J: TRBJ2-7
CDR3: CASSQTGGISYEQYF
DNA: TGTGCCAGCAGCCAGACAGGGGGTATTTCCTACGAGCAGTACTTC

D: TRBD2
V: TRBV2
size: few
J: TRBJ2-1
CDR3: CASSSLAGVWEQFF
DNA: TGTGCCAGCAGTAGTTTAGCGGGGGTGTGGGAGCAGTTCTTC

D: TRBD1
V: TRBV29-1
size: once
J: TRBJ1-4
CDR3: CSVPDQGAEEKLFF
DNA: TGCAGCGTGCCCGATCAGGGGGCTGAAGAAAAACTGTTTTTT

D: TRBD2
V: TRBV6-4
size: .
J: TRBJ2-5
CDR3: CASRAGGGETQYF
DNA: TGTGCCAGCAGAGCGGGGGGCGGGGAGACCCAGTACTTC

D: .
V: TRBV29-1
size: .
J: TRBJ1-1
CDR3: CSVSRVGSNTEAFF
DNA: TGCAGCGTTTCTCGGGTTGGGTCGAACACTGAAGCTTTCTTT

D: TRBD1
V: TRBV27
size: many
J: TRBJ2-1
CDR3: CASSHGQGAAEQFF
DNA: TGTGCCAGCAGCCATGGCCAGGGGGCGGCCGAGCAGTTCTTC

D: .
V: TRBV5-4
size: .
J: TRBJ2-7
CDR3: CASSLAGFEQYF
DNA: TGTGCCAGCAGCTTGGCAGGGTTCGAGCAGTACTTC

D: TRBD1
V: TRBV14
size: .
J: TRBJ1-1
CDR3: CASSQDRRGPGTEAFF
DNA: TGTGCCAGCAGCCAAGATCGGAGGGGGCCAGGCACTGAAGCTTTCTTT

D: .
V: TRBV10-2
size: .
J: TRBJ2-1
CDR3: CASSSGTVLYNEQFF
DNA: TGCGCCAGCAGTTCCGGGACGGTCTTATACAATGAGCAGTTCTTC

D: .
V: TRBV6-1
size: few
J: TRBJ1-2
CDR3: CASWGRGYGYTF
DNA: TGTGCCAGCTGGGGTCGTGGGTATGGCTACACCTTC

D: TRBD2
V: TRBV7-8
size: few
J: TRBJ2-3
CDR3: CASSLVVSGDTDTQYF
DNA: TGTGCCAGCAGCTTGGTTGTTAGCGGGGACACAGATACGCAGTATTTT

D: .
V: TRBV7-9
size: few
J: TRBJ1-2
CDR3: CASSQDRIGANYGYTF
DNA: TGCGCCAGCAGCCAAGATAGAATAGGGGCTAACTATGGCTACACCTTC

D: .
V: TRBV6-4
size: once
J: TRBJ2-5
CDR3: CASSPPQGKAQYF
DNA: TGTGCCAGCAGCCCCCCCCAGGGGAAGGCCCAGTACTTC

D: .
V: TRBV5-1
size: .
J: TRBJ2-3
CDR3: CASSAEGRGIDTQYF
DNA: TGCGCCAGCAGCGCAGAGGGCCGGGGGATAGATACGCAGTATTTT

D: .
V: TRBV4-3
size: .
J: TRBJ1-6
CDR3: CASSQDAVIRDSPLHF
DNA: TGCGCCAGCAGCCAAGATGCCGTAATCCGGGATTCACCCCTCCACTTT

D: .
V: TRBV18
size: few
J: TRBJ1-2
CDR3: CASSDSYGYTF
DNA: TGTGCCAGCTCGGACAGCTATGGCTACACCTTC

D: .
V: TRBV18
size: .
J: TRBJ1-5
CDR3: CASTGSLDQPQHF
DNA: TGTGCCAGCACGGGGAGTCTGGATCAGCCCCAGCATTTT

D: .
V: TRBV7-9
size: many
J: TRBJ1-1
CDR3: CASSLSRGGDTEAFF
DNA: TGTGCCAGCAGCCTCTCCAGGGGTGGGGACACTGAAGCTTTCTTT

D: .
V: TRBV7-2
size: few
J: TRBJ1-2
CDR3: CASSLEQGYGYTF
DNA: TGTGCCAGCAGCTTAGAACAGGGCTATGGCTACACCTTC

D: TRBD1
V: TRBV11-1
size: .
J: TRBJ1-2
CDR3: CASSPDRAYGYTF
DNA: TGTGCCAGCAGCCCTGACAGGGCCTATGGCTACACCTTC

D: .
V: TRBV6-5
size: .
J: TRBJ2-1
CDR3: CASRDDPGRGNEQFF
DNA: TGTGCCAGCAGGGATGATCCTGGGAGGGGGAATGAGCAGTTCTTC

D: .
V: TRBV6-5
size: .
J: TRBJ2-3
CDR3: CASSLSGLRTDTQYF
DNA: TGTGCCAGCAGCCTCAGCGGGCTTCGCACAGATACGCAGTATTTT